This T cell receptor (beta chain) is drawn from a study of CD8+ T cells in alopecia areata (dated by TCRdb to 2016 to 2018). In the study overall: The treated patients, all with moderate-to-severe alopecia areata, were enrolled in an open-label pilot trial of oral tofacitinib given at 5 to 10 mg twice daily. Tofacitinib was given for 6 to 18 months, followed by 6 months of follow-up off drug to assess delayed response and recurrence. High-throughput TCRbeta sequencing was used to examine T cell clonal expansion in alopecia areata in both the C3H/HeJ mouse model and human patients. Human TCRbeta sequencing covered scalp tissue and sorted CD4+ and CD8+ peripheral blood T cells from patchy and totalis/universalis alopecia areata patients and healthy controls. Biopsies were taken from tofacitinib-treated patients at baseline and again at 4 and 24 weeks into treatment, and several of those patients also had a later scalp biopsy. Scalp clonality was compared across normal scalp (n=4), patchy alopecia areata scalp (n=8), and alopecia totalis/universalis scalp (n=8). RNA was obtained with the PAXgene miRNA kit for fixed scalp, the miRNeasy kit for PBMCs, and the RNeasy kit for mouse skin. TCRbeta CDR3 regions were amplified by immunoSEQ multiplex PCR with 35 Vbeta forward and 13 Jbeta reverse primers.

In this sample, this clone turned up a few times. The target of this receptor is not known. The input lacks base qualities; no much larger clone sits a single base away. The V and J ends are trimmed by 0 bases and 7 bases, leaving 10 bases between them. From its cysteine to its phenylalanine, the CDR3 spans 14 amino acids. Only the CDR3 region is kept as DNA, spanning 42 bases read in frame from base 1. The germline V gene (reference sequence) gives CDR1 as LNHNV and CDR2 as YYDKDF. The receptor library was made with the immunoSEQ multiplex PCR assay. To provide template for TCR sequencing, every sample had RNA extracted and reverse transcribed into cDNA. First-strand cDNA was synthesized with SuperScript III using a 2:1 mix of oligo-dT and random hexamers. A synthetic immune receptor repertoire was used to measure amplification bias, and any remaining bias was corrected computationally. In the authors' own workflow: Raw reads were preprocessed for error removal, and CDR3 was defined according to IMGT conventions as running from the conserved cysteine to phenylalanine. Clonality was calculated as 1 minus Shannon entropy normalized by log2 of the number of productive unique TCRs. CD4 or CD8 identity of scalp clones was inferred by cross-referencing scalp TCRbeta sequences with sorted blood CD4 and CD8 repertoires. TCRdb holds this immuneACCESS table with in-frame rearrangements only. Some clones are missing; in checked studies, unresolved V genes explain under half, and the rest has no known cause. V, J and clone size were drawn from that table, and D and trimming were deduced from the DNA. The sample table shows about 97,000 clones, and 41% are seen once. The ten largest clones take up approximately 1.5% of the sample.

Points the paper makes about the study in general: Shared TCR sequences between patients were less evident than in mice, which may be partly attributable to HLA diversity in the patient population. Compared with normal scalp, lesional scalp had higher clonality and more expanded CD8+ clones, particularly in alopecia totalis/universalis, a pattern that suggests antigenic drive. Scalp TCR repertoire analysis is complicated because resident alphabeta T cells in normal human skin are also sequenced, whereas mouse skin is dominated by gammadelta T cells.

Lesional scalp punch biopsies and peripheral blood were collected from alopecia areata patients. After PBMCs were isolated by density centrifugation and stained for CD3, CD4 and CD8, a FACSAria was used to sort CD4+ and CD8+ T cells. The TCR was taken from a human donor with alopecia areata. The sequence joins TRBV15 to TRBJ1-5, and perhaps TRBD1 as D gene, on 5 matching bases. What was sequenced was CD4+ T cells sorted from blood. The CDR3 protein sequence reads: CATSRDTGGQPQHF. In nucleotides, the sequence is TGTGCCACCAGCAGAGATACGGGGGGACAGCCCCAGCATTTT.